This T cell receptor beta chain was profiled in a study of response to subunit inactivated influenza vaccine. The study's findings and limits: Each seasonal influenza vaccination recruits few new T cells, the authors suggested.

Trimming shortened V by 6 bases and J by 6 bases, and 15 bases separated the two germline ends. This CDR3 is 13 amino acids long. Germline CDR1 and CDR2: MNHEY and SVGEGT. TCRdb reprocessed the RT-PCR reads via MiXCR and lists one record per CDR3 protein. The repertoire holds hundreds of thousands of distinct CDR3 sequences, with 10% to 12% as singletons. A few counts support this clonotype. Its antigen is not identified. This sample also appeared in a second study, on T cells expressing NK-cell markers. This second report adds: The TCR beta cDNA came from 5'RACE template switching with UMIs. Among the eight sequenced donors, seven tested HCMV-seropositive and one tested seronegative. Restricting sorting to alpha-beta TCR T cells was achieved in several experiments by an anti-gamma-delta TCR antibody. Clones of NKG2C+ T cells that had expanded were of unclear HCMV specificity.

The rearrangement links TRBV6-2 or TRBV6-3 to TRBJ2-7, with D unclear. The source of this sequence is a man over 45 who received an inactivated influenza vaccine. The sample in question was PBMCs from blood, obtained on the day of vaccination. The CDR3 bases are TGTGCCAGCAGAAAACCTCCCAAGGCCGAGCAGTACTTC. It is translated as CASRKPPKAEQYF.